A selection of T cell receptor beta chains follows, all from one sample in a study of OX40 agonist ivuxolimab in advanced cancers. Libraries were prepared by immunoSEQ multiplex PCR; TCRdb keeps only in-frame clonotypes and omits some of them. The data hold 66,000 or so clones, with around 85% observed a single time. Sequencing was performed on CD4+ or CD8+ T cells sorted from blood, taken in a trial of the OX40 agonist ivuxolimab. The receptors originated from an adult with an advanced solid tumor such as melanoma, head and neck, liver or kidney cancer. Both conserved end residues are part of each CDR3. A row's size may be missing; if present it is once, few, many or a size class.

TRBV4-3	few	TRBJ1-5	CASSQEGGSREPQHF
TRBV5-1	NA	TRBJ1-1	CASSSEGILGFF
TRBV29-1	NA	TRBJ1-4	CSVQRGTEKLFF
TRBV6-1	NA	TRBJ1-1	CASSGTGQGGSAEAFF
TRBV4-1	NA	NA	CASSSEGGGEQYF
TRBV19	NA	TRBJ2-2	CASSIKGTGANTGELFF
TRBV7-9	NA	TRBJ2-2	CASSWRRELFF
TRBV19	NA	TRBJ2-5	CASSRGGKETQYF
TRBV28	NA	TRBJ1-1	CASSSTRHTQAFF
TRBV27	once	TRBJ2-7	CASSRHEQYF
TRBV6-1	NA	TRBJ2-7	CATSSYEQYF
TRBV30	NA	TRBJ2-2	CAWSGLAGVGELFF
TRBV10-3	once	TRBJ1-1	CAISESLEAFF
TRBV2	NA	TRBJ2-2	CASSSSGRLTGELFF
TRBV11-2	NA	TRBJ2-2	CASSPRGMDTGELFF
TRBV2	NA	TRBJ1-2	CASSEARDRIGYTF
TRBV2	NA	TRBJ2-1	CASFRPSDTYNEQFF
TRBV14	once	TRBJ2-2	CASSQSKGRTGELFF
TRBV6-6	NA	TRBJ1-6	CASSASQAYDNSPLHF
TRBV9	NA	TRBJ1-2	CASSADAWGYTF
TRBV28	NA	TRBJ2-7	CASSPAGSSYEQYF
TRBV12-5	once	TRBJ2-1	CASGTDRGPYNEQFF
TRBV5-6	NA	TRBJ2-1	CASRTRTEQFF
TRBV29-1	few	TRBJ2-5	CSASLGTGETQYF
TRBV27	NA	TRBJ2-1	CASSLIGEGEQFF
TRBV23-1	NA	TRBJ1-6	CASSPLDSRLSPLHF
TRBV10-2	NA	TRBJ1-1	CASSVLNTEAFF
TRBV4-1	NA	TRBJ2-1	CASGGDSRNEQFF
TRBV10-3	NA	TRBJ2-1	CAISLGLPNSYNEQFF
TRBV27	NA	TRBJ1-1	CASSLSVGGQAFF
TRBV2	once	TRBJ2-3	CASSASRAGGVQYF
TRBV27	NA	TRBJ2-1	CASSLYGHGSYNEQFF
TRBV7-6	NA	TRBJ2-1	CASSFRDRSNNEQFF
TRBV7-2	NA	TRBJ1-1	CASSLVAGRFEAFF
TRBV18	NA	TRBJ1-1	CASSPLATTTHGAEAFF
TRBV28	NA	TRBJ1-2	CASSSYSTGDSLYGYTF
TRBV9	NA	TRBJ1-2	CASSVGWGQGPGYTF
TRBV6-1	NA	TRBJ2-2	CASTPGTQATGELFF
TRBV28	few	TRBJ1-5	CASAPGTMIQPQHF
TRBV28	NA	TRBJ1-5	CASSSPRGASQPQHF
TRBV11-3	once	TRBJ2-1	CASSPLAGARNEQFF
TRBV18	NA	TRBJ2-2	CASSPLTGRAGELFF
TRBV28	few	TRBJ1-2	CASSLPGAQGGYTF
TRBV27	NA	TRBJ1-1	CASIMNTEAFF
TRBV5-6	NA	TRBJ1-3	CASSWRTGRRGGTPLYF
TRBV7-2	NA	TRBJ1-2	CASSLFGGQGGYTF
TRBV4-1	NA	TRBJ2-5	CASSQGRGRDETQYF
TRBV7-9	NA	TRBJ1-2	CASSLAGAAYGYTF
TRBV30	NA	TRBJ2-3	CAWSLEKLGDTQYF
TRBV7-3	few	TRBJ1-4	CASRGYEKLFF
TRBV19	NA	TRBJ2-1	CASSASSGRVDEQFF
TRBV18	NA	TRBJ1-4	CASSPSAGGEKLFF
TRBV30	NA	TRBJ2-2	CAWSVGLAVFTGELFF